A single T cell receptor (beta chain) is shown here with its context. The antigen remains unidentified. This sample was taken from a study of cytomegalovirus exposure and HLA in healthy donors. Study-wide results and limits: V- and J-gene trimming in TCR beta was tied to a missense DCLRE1C variant by an analysis performed later.

The CDR3 runs 15 residues. Germline trimming cut 3 bases from V and 6 bases from J; bases unmatched to any gene: 7. Germline CDR1 LNHNV, CDR2 YYDKDF (reference sequence). The PCR employed 60 Vbeta primers together with 13 Jbeta primers. Sequencing used immunoSEQ multiplex PCR; TCRdb keeps in-frame clones, though not all of them. The table lists tens of thousands of clones. The material sequenced was PBMCs. This receptor was identified in a woman under 40 in good health and CMV-seronegative. The rearrangement links TRBV15 to TRBJ1-2, with 10 positions matching TRBD1. DNA for the CDR3: TGTGCCACCAGCAGCGGCCCCGGGACAGGGGATGGCTACACCTTC. This gives the protein CATSSGPGTGDGYTF. The full variable domain, with the rest looked up from reference TRBV15 and TRBJ1-2, is DAMVIQNPRYQVTQFGKPVTLSCSQTLNHNVMYWYQQKSSQAPKLLFHYYDKDFNNEADTPDNFQSRRPNTSFCFLDIRSPGLGDTAMYLCATSSGPGTGDGYTFGSGTRLTVV.